The sequence of this T cell receptor (beta chain) was determined in a study of T cells after yellow fever vaccination (dated by TCRdb to 2018 to 2020). The study in broad terms: Libraries from fractions with low cell numbers were prepared with the SMART-Seq v4 Ultra Low Input RNA kit. Bulk TCR alpha and beta repertoires were sequenced longitudinally to track T-cell clones before and after primary and booster YFV17D yellow fever vaccination. Two healthy male donors, one aged 18 to 30 and one aged 30 to 40 years, were included in the cohort. Blood was collected at multiple timepoints before and after primary and secondary immunization, and bulk PBMC replicates and cell subsets were isolated.

This clonotype showed up just a few times. No cognate antigen has been identified for it. No base-level quality is on record; no much larger clone is a single base apart. TCR cDNA was synthesized by 5'RACE template switching, through which a universal primer site and unique molecular identifiers were introduced. Priming for cDNA synthesis came from both the TCR alpha and TCR beta constant segments. Library amplification used two PCR steps, and the second PCR step added sample barcodes and sequencing adapters. Libraries were sequenced on Illumina HiSeq 2500 (2x100 bp) or NovaSeq (2x150 bp). Regarding the original processing steps: Reads were demultiplexed and collapsed into UMI consensus sequences with MIGEC, and V(D)J alignment was performed with MiXCR. Vaccine-responding clonotypes were identified with edgeR using replicate PBMC samples, with FDR below 0.01 and a log2 fold change above 5 up to day 15 being required. Each bulk clonotype was labeled CD4 or CD8 based on which sequenced repertoire, CD4 or CD8, contained the clonotype at higher abundance. TCRdb applied fastp at Q25 and MiXCR to the public reads, then kept only in-frame beta chains. For every CDR3 protein sequence, its rows merge into one entry that carries the most common genes and DNA. The V and J calls here are based on TCRdb, not the publication. The sample table records nearly 350,000 distinct CDR3 sequences; approximately 8% of these occur just once. The top ten hold 17% of the sample.

Here is what the overall study found, with its caveats: FACS-sorted repertoires could contain abundant contaminating clonotypes from the bulk population, so computational filtering was required. A small share of clonotypes occurred in both CD4 and CD8 compartments, likely arising from convergent recombination. Only a couple of donors were included in the study, so the extent to which the findings can be generalized is limited. Compared with the primary T-cell response, the secondary T-cell response was faster but weaker, reaching its peak on day 5 rather than on day 15. Most clones expanded after primary vaccination (almost 97% of CD4 and around nine tenths of CD8) were re-detected after the booster, suggesting that broad memory maintenance occurred.

The treatment or condition label, read with the paper, signifies: live attenuated yellow fever vaccine strain. At every blood-draw timepoint, two biological replicates of bulk PBMCs were collected. PBMCs were isolated from peripheral blood using a standard Ficoll-Paque protocol. TriZol was used to extract RNA from bulk PBMCs, from CD4 and CD8 fractions, and from dextramer-positive and dextramer-negative fractions. The junction carries 10 bases between V and J, which are trimmed by 6 bases and 2 bases respectively. From cysteine to phenylalanine, the CDR3 is 13 amino acids long. Only CDR3 DNA remains: 39 bases, in frame from the first base. CDR1 and CDR2, looked up from the germline V gene (reference sequence), are MNHNY and SVGAGI.

Here the sequenced sample was PBMCs, taken roughly 45 days after the first yellow fever vaccination. This receptor was identified in a man between 18 and 35 years old who received the YFV17D yellow fever vaccine. The rearrangement joined TRBV6-6 to TRBJ1-1; 5 matching bases give a weak D call of TRBD1. For the CDR3, the sequence is CASRETENTEAFF. In nucleotide form, the sequence is TGTGCCAGCAGAGAGACAGAAAACACTGAAGCTTTCTTT.